This note documents a single T cell receptor beta chain sequence. This sample is part of a study of CD8 T cells in ankylosing spondylitis. As the method for making TCR beta libraries, quantitative 5'-RACE with molecular barcodes was used. Via MiXCR, TCRdb re-called the 5' RACE reads, giving one row per CDR3 protein. The sample has 300,000 to 400,000 distinct CDR3 sequences, roughly 22% seen once. CDR3 length: 16 amino acids. J was trimmed by 5 bases and V by 3 bases; bases with no gene match: 12. The germline CDR1 and CDR2 sequences are SGHVS and FNYEAQ. V and J are TRBV7-6 and TRBJ2-5; 7 positions agree with TRBD1. Sequencing was carried out using blood, either unsorted or a sorted T cell fraction (not recorded which). This sequence originates from a male donor with ankylosing spondylitis or in good health (not recorded which). The chain's CDR3 is CASSLDRKATWETQYF. The CDR3 DNA is TGTGCCAGCAGCTTGGACAGGAAGGCCACGTGGGAGACCCAGTACTTC.